The clone carrying this TCR beta chain was observed a few times. Its specificity is not known. These data are taken from a study of CD8 T cells in ankylosing spondylitis. Overall study findings and caveats: Past studies reported some motif variants in reactive arthritis synovial fluid and blood. One TCR beta motif, made up of roughly eight highly homologous variants, appeared characteristic of ankylosing spondylitis blood. According to the report, clones linked to the disease were significantly enriched in matched synovial fluid samples taken from ankylosing spondylitis patients.

Quantitative 5'-RACE with molecular barcodes generated TCR beta libraries. One entry per CDR3 protein, called by TCRdb with MiXCR from the 5' RACE reads. The sample carries about 250,000 distinct CDR3 sequences, 30% to 40% recorded once. This CDR3 is 14 amino acids long. The ends were cut back, 7 bases at V and 0 bases at J, with 9 bases in the middle. This sequence originates from a male donor with ankylosing spondylitis or in good health (not recorded which). The material sequenced was blood, either unsorted or a sorted T cell fraction (not recorded which). This chain links TRBV12-3 or TRBV12-4 with TRBJ2-2; unclear D gene. DNA of the CDR3: TGTGCCAGCACTTACTCAGCGAACACCGGGGAGCTGTTTTTT. Its protein product is CASTYSANTGELFF.